A selection of T cell receptor beta chains follows, all from one sample in a study of T cell responses to AZD1222 COVID-19 vaccine. Sequencing was performed with immunoSEQ multiplex PCR; in TCRdb, only in-frame clones are kept and a portion is missing. The table has 160,000 or so clones, around 93% seen once. Sequencing was performed on peripheral blood, taken on day 0 of AZD1222 vaccination. These receptors were taken from an adult in good health. CDR3s include the opening cysteine and the closing phenylalanine or tryptophan. The D gene is left open where the match is weak. Size tells how often a clone was seen (once, few, many) or the class of an expanded clone, and some rows leave it out.

j_call v_call clone_size d_call cdr3_nt cdr3_aa
TRBJ2-5 TRBV19 - - TGTGCCAGTAGTACCGGAAGGGGGGAGGAGACCCAGTACTTC CASSTGRGEETQYF
TRBJ1-2 TRBV28 few - TGTGCCAGCAGTTTTGCGGCGTTGCCCTATGGCTACACCTTC CASSFAALPYGYTF
TRBJ1-1 TRBV7-9 - - TGTGCCAGCAGCTTTGAAGGGCTCACTGAAGCTTTCTTT CASSFEGLTEAFF
TRBJ2-2 TRBV12-3/TRBV12-4 - - TGTGCCAGCCTATCCTACAACACCGGGGAGCTGTTTTTT CASLSYNTGELFF
TRBJ2-1 TRBV10-3 once - TGTGCCATCAGTGAGTCGCTGAATGAGCAGTTCTTC CAISESLNEQFF
TRBJ2-1 TRBV24-1 - TRBD2 TGTGCCACCAGTGACCATAGCGGGAAAAGCTCCTACAATGAGCAGTTCTTC CATSDHSGKSSYNEQFF
TRBJ2-2 TRBV12-3/TRBV12-4 once TRBD2 TGTGCCAGCAAGCGGACTAGCACCGGGGAGCTGTTTTTT CASKRTSTGELFF
TRBJ2-1 TRBV13 - TRBD2 TGTGCCAGTACGAGCGGGGGCTACAATGAGCAGTTCTTC CASTSGGYNEQFF
TRBJ2-7 TRBV30 - TRBD2 TGTGCCTGGAGTGCTAGCGGGAGTAGCTACGAGCAGTACTTC CAWSASGSSYEQYF
TRBJ2-1 TRBV18 - - TGTGCCAGCTCACCGAACCGAGAGGGTCAGTTCTTC CASSPNREGQFF
TRBJ2-7 TRBV20-1 - TRBD2 TGCAGTGCTAGTGGGACTAGCGGGAGGGTTTACGAGCAGTACTTC CSASGTSGRVYEQYF
TRBJ2-5 TRBV14 - - TGTGCCAGCAGCCACCTGGTGGGAGAGACCCAGTACTTC CASSHLVGETQYF
TRBJ2-7 TRBV11-3 - TRBD2 TGTGCCAGCAGCTTAGATGTATCGGGGAGGGGTTGCTACGAGCAGTACTTC CASSLDVSGRGCYEQYF
TRBJ1-2 TRBV27 - - TGTGCCAGCAGTTTTCACGGGGGTAACTATGGCTACACCTTC CASSFHGGNYGYTF
TRBJ2-3 TRBV11-2 - TRBD1 TGTGCCAGCAGCTCCCACAGGGGGCTTGAAGATACGCAGTATTTT CASSSHRGLEDTQYF
TRBJ2-1 TRBV6-2/TRBV6-3 - TRBD1 TGTGCCAGCAGTCCCCAGGGGGACTACAATGAGCAGTTCTTC CASSPQGDYNEQFF
TRBJ2-5 TRBV11-2 - - TGTGCCAGCAGCTCCGGGAGCCTGTGGGGAGAGACCCAGTACTTC CASSSGSLWGETQYF
TRBJ2-7 TRBV7-9 - - TGTGCCAGCAGCCGGGACGGCCCCTACGAGCAGTACTTC CASSRDGPYEQYF
TRBJ2-5 TRBV5-5 - TRBD1 TGTGCCAGCAGCTGGGGACAGGGGGCGATTCAAGAGACCCAGTACTTC CASSWGQGAIQETQYF
TRBJ1-1 TRBV7-3 - - TGTGCCAGCAGCTTACGCGCAGGGATGAACACTGAAGCTTTCTTT CASSLRAGMNTEAFF
TRBJ2-3 TRBV3-1/TRBV3-2 - TRBD2 TGTGCCAGCAGTTGGACTAGCGGGAGCACAGATACGCAGTATTTT CASSWTSGSTDTQYF
TRBJ1-2 TRBV9 once TRBD1 TGTGCCAGCAGCGTAGGGTCGGGACAGGGGGCCTATGGCTACACCTTC CASSVGSGQGAYGYTF
TRBJ1-2 TRBV10-3 - - TGTGCCATCAGTGACGTATGGGCAAACTATGGCTACACCTTC CAISDVWANYGYTF
TRBJ2-1 TRBV25-1 - TRBD2 TGTGCCAGCAGTCGCGGGGGATCCTACAATGAGCAGTTCTTC CASSRGGSYNEQFF
TRBJ1-2 TRBV7-9 - - TGTGCCAGCAGCATCCTAGACTCGGACTATGGCTACACCTTC CASSILDSDYGYTF
TRBJ2-7 TRBV18 once TRBD1 TGTGCCAGCTCACCAATACCAGGGACAGACTCCTACGAGCAGTACTTC CASSPIPGTDSYEQYF
TRBJ2-7 TRBV2 - - TGTGCCAGCAGTGGCTCAGGGGCCTGGTCCATCGAGCAGTACTTC CASSGSGAWSIEQYF
TRBJ2-2 TRBV5-4 - TRBD2 TGTGCCAGCAGCGATGGACTAGCGGGAGTCGGAGCCGGGGAGCTGTTTTTT CASSDGLAGVGAGELFF
TRBJ1-3 TRBV5-1 - - TGCGCCAGCAGCTTGGGGTTAAAGGGCGGAAACACCATATATTTT CASSLGLKGGNTIYF
TRBJ2-1 TRBV7-9 - TRBD2 TGTGCCAGCAGCCGGGGTAGCGGGAGGGACAATGAGCAGTTCTTC CASSRGSGRDNEQFF
TRBJ1-5 TRBV3-1/TRBV3-2 once - TGTGCCAGCAGCTCGGACCAAGGGGGTCAGCCCCAGCATTTT CASSSDQGGQPQHF
TRBJ1-1 TRBV7-8 - - TGTGCCAGCAGCTACGTGATCGGAGGGAATGAAGCTTTCTTT CASSYVIGGNEAFF
TRBJ1-1 TRBV6-5 - - TGTGCCAGCAACACCGGTGGTGGACACCCGTATGAAGCTTTCTTT CASNTGGGHPYEAFF
TRBJ2-4 TRBV27 once - TGTGCCAGCACAAATGGGGCAGGCCGTGGGGACATTCAGTACTTC CASTNGAGRGDIQYF
TRBJ2-1 TRBV11-3 - TRBD2 TGTGCCAGCAGCCCCCGGACTAGCGGGAGGTTGGATGAGCAGTTCTTC CASSPRTSGRLDEQFF
TRBJ2-5 TRBV24-1 - TRBD1 TGTGCCACCAGTACAGGGGGCGCACTGGAGACCCAGTACTTC CATSTGGALETQYF
TRBJ1-1 TRBV6-2/TRBV6-3 - - TGTGCCAGCAGTTACTCCATGCAGTGGACGTCTGAAGCTTTCTTT CASSYSMQWTSEAFF
TRBJ1-3 TRBV5-8 - - TGTGCCAGCAGCCCACGCGGTTACTCTGGAAACACCATATATTTT CASSPRGYSGNTIYF